Listed below are T cell receptor beta chains from one sample, sequenced in a study of blood T cell repertoires in COVID-19. Generated by immunoSEQ multiplex PCR, the TCRdb table keeps only in-frame clones and is missing some. The profile shows over 65,000 clones, roughly 90% of them singletons. Sequencing was performed on peripheral blood. These receptor sequences come from a woman in her sixties with acute or convalescent COVID-19. Each CDR3 is given with its conserved first and last residue. The D gene is left open where the match is weak. Expanded clones are given a class, and other clones once, few, many or no size at all.

abundance,v_gene,j_gene,d_gene,CDR3nt,CDR3aa
-,TRBV10-3,TRBJ1-5,-,TGTGCCATCAGAGAACAACAGGGACAGCCCCAGCATTTT,CAIREQQGQPQHF
once,TRBV29-1,TRBJ1-2,-,TGCAGCGTTGACGGGTCTTCCTATGGCTACACCTTC,CSVDGSSYGYTF
-,TRBV5-1,TRBJ2-1,-,TGCGCCAGCAGCTTGGCCTCTAATGAGCAGTTCTTC,CASSLASNEQFF
-,TRBV9,TRBJ2-1,TRBD1,TGTGCCAGCAACACAGGGGAGTCTCTTAATGAGCAGTTCTTC,CASNTGESLNEQFF
-,TRBV6-5,TRBJ2-2,-,TGTGCCAGCAGTTACTCGGGCCCTTATCACGGGGAGCTGTTTTTT,CASSYSGPYHGELFF
-,TRBV29-1,TRBJ2-3,-,TGCAGCGTTTTTGGCGGGACTAGCACAGATACGCAGTATTTT,CSVFGGTSTDTQYF
-,TRBV6-1,TRBJ1-2,-,TGTGCCAGCAGTGAAGGATCGGGGGTTAACTATGGCTACACCTTC,CASSEGSGVNYGYTF
-,TRBV5-1,TRBJ1-4,-,TGCGCCAGCGGATGGGACTTTACAACTAATGAAAAACTGTTTTTT,CASGWDFTTNEKLFF
-,TRBV19,TRBJ1-5,TRBD1,TGTGCCAGTATTGGTTATGGACAGGGGGCCAATCAGCCCCAGCATTTT,CASIGYGQGANQPQHF
-,TRBV5-5,TRBJ1-5,-,TGTGCCAGCAGTGTGCGGGGATCTAGCAATCAGCCCCAGCATTTT,CASSVRGSSNQPQHF
-,TRBV30,TRBJ1-2,-,TGTGCCTCACTCGGAGGGTTGCGATATGGCTACACCTTC,CASLGGLRYGYTF
-,TRBV4-2,TRBJ2-3,-,TGTGCCAGCAGCCAAGACAGCGCTTCGAGCATACTATGGGATACGCAGTATTTT,CASSQDSASSILWDTQYF
-,TRBV6-6,TRBJ2-2,TRBD1,TGTGCCAGCAGTTCGACAGGGAGAAACACCGGGGAGCTGTTTTTT,CASSSTGRNTGELFF
-,TRBV2,TRBJ2-5,-,TGTGCCAGCAACGGGGGAGTTAAAGAGACCCAGTACTTC,CASNGGVKETQYF
-,TRBV5-1,TRBJ1-4,-,TGCGCCAGCAGCCTATGGGGAGCAGACGTAAAGGAAAAACTGTTTTTT,CASSLWGADVKEKLFF
-,TRBV10-3,TRBJ1-5,-,TGTGCCATCAGTGTCGGAGACCGAAATCAGCCCCAGCATTTT,CAISVGDRNQPQHF
few,TRBV28,TRBJ1-5,TRBD1,TGTGCCAGCAGTCCGTCTGACAGGGGGCGAAATCAGCCCCAGCATTTT,CASSPSDRGRNQPQHF
-,TRBV19,TRBJ1-1,-,TGTGCCAGTAGTGAGACTGTGAACACTGAAGCTTTCTTT,CASSETVNTEAFF
once,TRBV3-1/TRBV3-2,TRBJ2-5,-,TGTGCCAGCAGCCGTACCGGGATAGAGAACTCAGAGACCCAGTACTTC,CASSRTGIENSETQYF
few,TRBV4-2,TRBJ1-2,-,TGTGCCAGCAGCCCAGGTGGGGACTGGGGTGGCTACACCTTC,CASSPGGDWGGYTF
few,TRBV19,TRBJ1-5,-,TGTGCCAGTAGTACAACGGACAGTACCAATCAGCCCCAGCATTTT,CASSTTDSTNQPQHF
-,TRBV19,TRBJ2-1,TRBD2,TGTGCCAGTAGTGCCGGACTAGCGGGAGAGCAGTTCTTC,CASSAGLAGEQFF
-,TRBV3-1/TRBV3-2,TRBJ2-1,TRBD1,TGTGCCAGCAGCCGAGGACAGGAGCCTTTCAATGAGCAGTTCTTC,CASSRGQEPFNEQFF
-,TRBV5-1,TRBJ2-6,-,TGCGCCAGCAGCTTGGCACCGGTCTCTGGGGCCAACGTCCTGACTTTC,CASSLAPVSGANVLTF
-,TRBV7-2,TRBJ1-1,-,TGTGCCAGCAGCTTACTGGGGAGGGACACTGAAGCTTTCTTT,CASSLLGRDTEAFF
once,TRBV5-6,TRBJ1-1,-,TGTGCCAGCAGCTTCGACAGCCTGAACACTGAAGCTTTCTTT,CASSFDSLNTEAFF
-,TRBV4-1,TRBJ2-2,-,TGCGCCAGCAGCCAAGAAGTTGGCGGGTCTTCGAACACCGGGGAGCTGTTTTTT,CASSQEVGGSSNTGELFF
-,TRBV19,TRBJ2-1,-,TGTGCCAGTAGTATTCCTAGCGCGAGCTCCTACAATGAGCAGTTCTTC,CASSIPSASSYNEQFF
-,TRBV3-1/TRBV3-2,TRBJ1-1,TRBD1,TGTGCCAGCAGCCAAATGACAGGGGGGGGGAACACTGAAGCTTTCTTT,CASSQMTGGGNTEAFF
-,TRBV3-1/TRBV3-2,TRBJ1-2,-,TGTGCCAGCAGCCAAGATTTGGTGGCTCAACAGTACTATGGCTACACCTTC,CASSQDLVAQQYYGYTF
-,TRBV7-2,TRBJ2-5,TRBD1,TGTGCCAGCAGCGCGGACAGGGGGAGAGAGACCCAGTACTTC,CASSADRGRETQYF
-,TRBV6-5,TRBJ2-1,-,TGTGCCAGCAGTAGGGGAGGACCCTACAATGAGCAGTTCTTC,CASSRGGPYNEQFF
-,TRBV5-1,TRBJ2-5,TRBD2,TGCGCCAGCAGCTTAGCGGGAGACCCACGAGAGACCCAGTACTTC,CASSLAGDPRETQYF
-,TRBV4-3,TRBJ2-6,-,TGCGCCAGCAGCCAAGACCCTCCGACGGGTTACTCTGGGGCCAACGTCCTGACTTTC,CASSQDPPTGYSGANVLTF
-,TRBV4-1,TRBJ2-3,TRBD2,TGCGCCAGCAGCCAGACCGGGACTAGCGGGAGCACAGATACGCAGTATTTT,CASSQTGTSGSTDTQYF
-,TRBV9,TRBJ2-3,TRBD2,TGTGCCAGCAGCGTCTCTAGCGGGACAACCCTAGATACGCAGTATTTT,CASSVSSGTTLDTQYF
-,TRBV5-1,TRBJ1-2,-,TGCGCCAGCAGCCCTACCCTAAAGGAGGGGTGGAACTATGGCTACACCTTC,CASSPTLKEGWNYGYTF
-,TRBV19,TRBJ2-5,TRBD2,TGTGCCAGTAGTATTAGCGGGGGGTGGGAAGAGACCCAGTACTTC,CASSISGGWEETQYF
once,TRBV27,TRBJ1-6,TRBD1,TGTGCCAGCAGATCTGGATGGACAGGGGTTTTTGATTCACCCCTCCACTTT,CASRSGWTGVFDSPLHF
-,TRBV7-2,TRBJ1-1,-,TGTGCCAGCAGCTACCCAGGGATGCTAGAAGCTTTCTTT,CASSYPGMLEAFF
-,TRBV21-1,TRBJ2-5,-,TGTGCCAGCAGCAAAGGACCCCGCGGGGAGACCCAGTACTTC,CASSKGPRGETQYF
-,TRBV30,TRBJ1-2,TRBD1,TGTGCCTGGACGACAGGGGCCTATGGCTACACCTTC,CAWTTGAYGYTF
-,TRBV2,TRBJ2-6,-,TGTGCCAGCAGGAAGGGAGCTGGGGCCAACGTCCTGACTTTC,CASRKGAGANVLTF
-,TRBV11-3,TRBJ2-4,-,TGTGCCAGCAGCTTAGACAGGGCGGACATTCAGTACTTC,CASSLDRADIQYF
-,TRBV5-8,TRBJ2-5,-,TGTGCCAGCAGCCTCAGGGAGGTCGGATCCCAAGAGACCCAGTACTTC,CASSLREVGSQETQYF
-,TRBV6-2/TRBV6-3,TRBJ1-2,-,TGTGCCAGCAGTTCTCCGGCTGGGGGGGTTCCTTATGGCTACACCTTC,CASSSPAGGVPYGYTF
-,TRBV3-1/TRBV3-2,TRBJ1-4,-,TGTGCCAGCAGCCAAGTGCTCGGGTTCACAACTAATGAAAAACTGTTTTTT,CASSQVLGFTTNEKLFF
-,TRBV4-3,TRBJ2-1,-,TGCGCCAGCAGCCAAGAGTCGGTAGCGAAGTACAATGAGCAGTTCTTC,CASSQESVAKYNEQFF
-,TRBV2,TRBJ1-5,TRBD1,TGTGCCAGCAGTGCACAGGGGGCATATCAGCCCCAGCATTTT,CASSAQGAYQPQHF
once,TRBV11-2,TRBJ2-3,-,TGTGCCAGCAGCTTATGGGGGACTAGCACAGATACGCAGTATTTT,CASSLWGTSTDTQYF
-,TRBV24-1,TRBJ2-4,TRBD1,TGTGCCACCAGTGATCGGGACAGGGTCCGGCGGAACATTCAGTACTTC,CATSDRDRVRRNIQYF
-,TRBV28,TRBJ1-2,TRBD1,TGTGCCAGCAGTTGGGACAGGGGGCCTCCTTATGGCTACACCTTC,CASSWDRGPPYGYTF
-,TRBV5-8,TRBJ1-5,-,TGTGCCAGCAGCACGGTAGGGGGCAATCAGCCCCAGCATTTT,CASSTVGGNQPQHF
-,TRBV7-9,TRBJ2-1,TRBD2,TGTGCCAGCAGCTGGGGTTGGCGGGGGAGCTCCTACAATGAGCAGTTCTTC,CASSWGWRGSSYNEQFF
-,TRBV5-4,TRBJ2-3,-,TGTGCCAGCAGCGCCAAGACAGAGAGCACAGATACGCAGTATTTT,CASSAKTESTDTQYF
-,TRBV6-2/TRBV6-3,TRBJ1-5,-,TGTGCCAGCAGTAACCCAGGGAATCAGCCCCAGCATTTT,CASSNPGNQPQHF
-,TRBV2,TRBJ2-5,TRBD2,TGTGCCAGCAGCCCCACTAGCGGGAGAGGGCAAGAGACCCAGTACTTC,CASSPTSGRGQETQYF